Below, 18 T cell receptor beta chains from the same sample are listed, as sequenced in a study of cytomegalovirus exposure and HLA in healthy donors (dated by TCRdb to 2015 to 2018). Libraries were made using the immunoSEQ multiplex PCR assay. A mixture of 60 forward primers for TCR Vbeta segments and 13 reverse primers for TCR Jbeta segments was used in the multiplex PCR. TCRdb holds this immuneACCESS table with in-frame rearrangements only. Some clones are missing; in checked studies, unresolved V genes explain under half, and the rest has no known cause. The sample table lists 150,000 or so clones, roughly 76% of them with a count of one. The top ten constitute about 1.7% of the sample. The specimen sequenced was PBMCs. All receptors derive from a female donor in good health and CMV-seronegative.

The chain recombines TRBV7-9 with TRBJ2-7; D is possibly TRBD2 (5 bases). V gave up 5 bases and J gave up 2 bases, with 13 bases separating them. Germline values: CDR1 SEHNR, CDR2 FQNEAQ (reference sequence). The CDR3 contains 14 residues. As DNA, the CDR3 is TGTGCCAGCAGCCAAACCGGACTGACCTACGAGCAGTACTTC. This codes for CASSQTGLTYEQYF.

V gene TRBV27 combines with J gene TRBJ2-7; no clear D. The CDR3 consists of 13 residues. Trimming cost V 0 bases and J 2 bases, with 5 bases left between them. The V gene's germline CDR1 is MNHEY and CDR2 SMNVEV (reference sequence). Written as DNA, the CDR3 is TGTGCCAGCAGTTTATCCCTCCCCTACGAGCAGTACTTC. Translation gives CASSLSLPYEQYF.

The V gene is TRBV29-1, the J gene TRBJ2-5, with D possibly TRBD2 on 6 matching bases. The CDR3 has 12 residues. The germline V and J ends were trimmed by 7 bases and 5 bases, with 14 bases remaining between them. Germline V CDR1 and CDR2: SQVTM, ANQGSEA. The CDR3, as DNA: TGCAGCGGGGCCCAGGGAGGCGAGACCCAGTACTTC. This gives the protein CSGAQGGETQYF.

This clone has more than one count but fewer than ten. The CDR3 DNA follows: TGTGCCACCTCGCCGACAGGGCTGTACGAAAAACTGTTTTTT. It is translated as CATSPTGLYEKLFF. The V call is TRBV6-5, the J call TRBJ1-4; TRBD1 agrees at 7 bases. The CDR3 loop spans 14 amino acids. With V trimmed by 10 bases and J by 8 bases, 13 bases remained unmatched. The germline V gene has CDR1 MNHEY and CDR2 SVGAGI.

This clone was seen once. The CDR3 here is CASRQQGRWEQFF. CDR3 sequence (DNA): TGTGCCAGCAGGCAACAGGGGCGGTGGGAGCAGTTCTTC. The chain couples TRBV5-8 to TRBJ2-1, with 7 bases matching TRBD1. CDR1 and CDR2 (germline): SGHTS, YDEGEE. The CDR3 runs 13 residues. After removal of 5 bases from V and 10 bases from J, the junction contained 9 bases not matched to a gene.

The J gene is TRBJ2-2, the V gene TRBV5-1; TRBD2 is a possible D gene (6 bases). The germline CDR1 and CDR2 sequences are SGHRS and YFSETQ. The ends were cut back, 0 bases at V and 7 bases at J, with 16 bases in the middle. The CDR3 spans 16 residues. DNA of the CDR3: TGCGCCAGCAGCTTGGTGTCGACTAGTCAGGGCGGGGAGCTGTTTTTT. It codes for CASSLVSTSQGGELFF.

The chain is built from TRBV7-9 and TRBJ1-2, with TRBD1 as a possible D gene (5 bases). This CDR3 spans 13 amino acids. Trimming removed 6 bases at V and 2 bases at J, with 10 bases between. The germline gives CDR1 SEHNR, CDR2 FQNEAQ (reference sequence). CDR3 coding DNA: TGTGCCAGCAGTCCACAGGAAAACTATGGCTACACCTTC. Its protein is CASSPQENYGYTF.

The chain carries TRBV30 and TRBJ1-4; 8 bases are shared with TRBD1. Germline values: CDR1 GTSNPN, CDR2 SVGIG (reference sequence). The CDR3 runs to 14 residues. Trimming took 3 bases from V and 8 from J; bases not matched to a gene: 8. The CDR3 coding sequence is TGTGCCTGGAGCTTACAGGGGGGTAAAGAAAAACTGTTTTTT. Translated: CAWSLQGGKEKLFF.

CDR3: CASSLDRVRRDEQFF. CDR3 in DNA: TGTGCCAGCAGCTTAGATCGAGTTCGCCGCGATGAGCAGTTCTTC. The V and J genes are TRBV11-2 and TRBJ2-1; no reliable D call. The CDR3 totals 15 residues. Trimming cost V 0 bases and J 8 bases, with 14 bases left between them. CDR1 is SGHAT and CDR2 is FQNNGV in the germline V gene.

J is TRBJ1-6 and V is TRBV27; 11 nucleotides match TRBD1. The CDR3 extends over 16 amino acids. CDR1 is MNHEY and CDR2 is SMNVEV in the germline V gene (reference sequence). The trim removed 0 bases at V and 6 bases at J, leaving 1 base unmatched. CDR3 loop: CASSLSGTGGNSPLHF. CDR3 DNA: TGTGCCAGCAGTTTATCCGGGACAGGGGGTAATTCACCCCTCCACTTT.

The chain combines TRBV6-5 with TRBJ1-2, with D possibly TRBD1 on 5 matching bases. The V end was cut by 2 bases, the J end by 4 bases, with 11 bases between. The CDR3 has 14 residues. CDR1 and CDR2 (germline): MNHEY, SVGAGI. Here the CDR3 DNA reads TGTGCCAGCAGTTACGGGGGAGGGAGCTATGGCTACACCTTC. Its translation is CASSYGGGSYGYTF.

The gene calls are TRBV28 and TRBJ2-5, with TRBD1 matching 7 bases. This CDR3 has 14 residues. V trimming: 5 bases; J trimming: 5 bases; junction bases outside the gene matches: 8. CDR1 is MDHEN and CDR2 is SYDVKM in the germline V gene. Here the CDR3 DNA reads TGTGCCAGCAGTCACAGACAGGGCGGCGAGACCCAGTACTTC. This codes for CASSHRQGGETQYF.

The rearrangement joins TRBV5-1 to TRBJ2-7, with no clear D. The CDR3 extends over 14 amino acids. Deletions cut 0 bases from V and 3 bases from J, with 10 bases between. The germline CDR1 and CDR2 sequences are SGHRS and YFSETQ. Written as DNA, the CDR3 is TGCGCCAGCAGCTTGGCAGCGACCCTCTACGAGCAGTACTTC. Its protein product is CASSLAATLYEQYF.

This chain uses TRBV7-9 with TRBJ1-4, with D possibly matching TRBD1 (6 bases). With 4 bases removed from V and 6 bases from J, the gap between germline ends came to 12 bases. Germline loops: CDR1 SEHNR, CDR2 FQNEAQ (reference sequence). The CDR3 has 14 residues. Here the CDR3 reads CASSSGTYDEKLFF. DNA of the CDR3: TGTGCCAGCAGCTCCGGGACATACGATGAAAAACTGTTTTTT.

CDR3 in DNA: TGTGCCAGCAGCTGGGACAGGGGGTCCTACGAGCAGTACTTC. It translates to CASSWDRGSYEQYF. The genes are TRBV5-4 and TRBJ2-5; 11 bases match TRBD1. The DNA end lines up better with TRBJ2-7; the J call may be wrong. The CDR3 spans 14 residues. CDR1 is SGHNT, CDR2 YYREEE, per germline (reference sequence).

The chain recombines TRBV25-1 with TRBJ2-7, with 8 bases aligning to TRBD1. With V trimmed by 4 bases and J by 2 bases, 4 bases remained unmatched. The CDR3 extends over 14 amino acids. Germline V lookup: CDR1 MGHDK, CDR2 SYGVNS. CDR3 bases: TGTGCCAGCAGTGTTGGACAGGGCACCTACGAGCAGTACTTC. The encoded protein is CASSVGQGTYEQYF.

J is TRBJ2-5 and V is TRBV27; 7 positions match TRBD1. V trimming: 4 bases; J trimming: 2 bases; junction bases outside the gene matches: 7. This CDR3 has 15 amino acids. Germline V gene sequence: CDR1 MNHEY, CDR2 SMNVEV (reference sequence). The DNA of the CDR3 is TGTGCCAGCAGTTCCGGGACAGAACTACAAGAGACCCAGTACTTC. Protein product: CASSSGTELQETQYF.

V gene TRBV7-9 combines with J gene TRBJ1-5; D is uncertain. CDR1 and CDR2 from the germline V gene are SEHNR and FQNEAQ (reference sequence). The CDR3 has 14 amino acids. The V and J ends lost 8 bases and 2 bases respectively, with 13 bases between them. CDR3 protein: CASRWGEGNQPQHF. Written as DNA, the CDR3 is TGTGCCAGCCGCTGGGGAGAGGGCAATCAGCCCCAGCATTTT.